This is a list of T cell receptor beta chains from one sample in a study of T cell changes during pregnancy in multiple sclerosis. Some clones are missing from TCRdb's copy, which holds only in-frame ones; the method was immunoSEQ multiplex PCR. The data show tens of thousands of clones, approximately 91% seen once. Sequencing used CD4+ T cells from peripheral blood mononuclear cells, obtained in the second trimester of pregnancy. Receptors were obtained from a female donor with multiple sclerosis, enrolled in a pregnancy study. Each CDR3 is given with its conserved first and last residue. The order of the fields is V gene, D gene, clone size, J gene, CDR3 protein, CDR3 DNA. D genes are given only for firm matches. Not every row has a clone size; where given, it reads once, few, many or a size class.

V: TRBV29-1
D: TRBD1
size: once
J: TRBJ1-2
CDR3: CSVEDTGTGRSGYTF
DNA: TGCAGCGTTGAAGATACCGGGACAGGTCGATCTGGCTACACCTTC

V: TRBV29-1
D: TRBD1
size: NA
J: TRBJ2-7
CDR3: CSVGGRQGYEQYF
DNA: TGCAGCGTTGGTGGAAGACAGGGGTACGAGCAGTACTTC

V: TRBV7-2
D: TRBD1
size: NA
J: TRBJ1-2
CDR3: CASSHPGTDGYTF
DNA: TGTGCCAGCAGCCACCCCGGGACAGATGGCTACACCTTC

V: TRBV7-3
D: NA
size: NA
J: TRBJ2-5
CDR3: CASSLMGEAQYF
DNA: TGTGCCAGCAGCTTAATGGGAGAGGCCCAGTACTTC

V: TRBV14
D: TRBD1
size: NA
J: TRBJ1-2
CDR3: CASSQGTGAWYGYTF
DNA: TGTGCCAGCAGCCAAGGTACAGGGGCCTGGTATGGCTACACCTTC

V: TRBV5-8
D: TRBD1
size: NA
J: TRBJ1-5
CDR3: CASSTGTGGEGQPQHF
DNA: TGTGCCAGCAGCACCGGGACAGGGGGTGAGGGTCAGCCCCAGCATTTT

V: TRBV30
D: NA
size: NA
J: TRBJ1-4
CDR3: CAWSVSRDFGENEKLFF
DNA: TGTGCCTGGAGTGTAAGCCGGGACTTCGGGGAGAATGAAAAACTGTTTTTT

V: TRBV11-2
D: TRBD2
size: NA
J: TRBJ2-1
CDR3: CASSRGLEDEQFF
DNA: TGTGCCAGCAGCCGTGGACTAGAGGATGAGCAGTTCTTC

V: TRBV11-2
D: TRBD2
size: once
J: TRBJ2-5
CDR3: CASSPMGREAGTQYF
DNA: TGTGCCAGCAGCCCAATGGGTCGGGAGGCGGGGACCCAGTACTTC

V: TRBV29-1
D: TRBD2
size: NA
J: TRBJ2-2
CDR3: CSVSVQPTSGRTGELFF
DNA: TGCAGCGTTTCCGTACAGCCCACTAGCGGGAGGACCGGGGAGCTGTTTTTT

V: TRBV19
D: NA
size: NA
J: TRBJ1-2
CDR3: CASSGYGYTF
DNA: TGTGCCAGTAGCGGCTATGGCTACACCTTC

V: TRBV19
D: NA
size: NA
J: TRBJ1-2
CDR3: CASSISFREGYYGDTF
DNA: TGTGCCAGTAGTATCAGTTTTCGGGAGGGATACTATGGCGACACCTTC

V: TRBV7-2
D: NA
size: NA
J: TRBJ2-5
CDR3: CASSLVRSGTQYF
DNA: TGTGCCAGCAGCTTAGTACGGTCGGGGACCCAGTACTTC

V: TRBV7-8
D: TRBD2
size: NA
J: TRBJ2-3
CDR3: CASSLTSGGIDTQYF
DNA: TGTGCCAGCAGCTTAACTAGCGGGGGGATAGATACGCAGTATTTT

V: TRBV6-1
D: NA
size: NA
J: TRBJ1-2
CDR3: CASSGGGRVLEANYGYTF
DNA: TGTGCCAGCAGTGGGGGGGGCAGGGTACTTGAAGCTAACTATGGCTACACCTTC

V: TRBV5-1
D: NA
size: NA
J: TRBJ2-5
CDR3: CASSLEGQAETQYF
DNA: TGCGCCAGCAGCTTGGAGGGACAAGCGGAGACCCAGTACTTC

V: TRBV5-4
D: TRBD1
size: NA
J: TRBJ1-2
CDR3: CASSLSAGGDYGYTF
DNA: TGTGCCAGCAGCTTGTCGGCAGGGGGAGACTATGGCTACACCTTC

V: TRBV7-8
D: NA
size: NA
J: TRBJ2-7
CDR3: CASSFLIGSGRMYEQYF
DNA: TGTGCCAGCAGCTTTCTTATTGGTTCCGGTCGTATGTACGAGCAGTACTTC

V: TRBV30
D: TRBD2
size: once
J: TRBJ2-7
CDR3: CAWRDSGKRSYEQYF
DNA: TGTGCCTGGAGAGATAGCGGGAAGCGCTCCTACGAGCAGTACTTC

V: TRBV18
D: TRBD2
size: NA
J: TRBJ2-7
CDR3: CASSPPSGANRYEQYF
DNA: TGTGCCAGCTCTCCACCAAGCGGGGCTAACCGCTACGAGCAGTACTTC

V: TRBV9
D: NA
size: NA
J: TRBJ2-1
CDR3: CASSSGDGQQFF
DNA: TGTGCCAGCAGCTCAGGGGACGGGCAGCAGTTCTTC

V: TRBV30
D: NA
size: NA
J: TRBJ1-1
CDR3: CAWTHHGGAFF
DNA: TGTGCCTGGACCCACCACGGGGGAGCTTTCTTT

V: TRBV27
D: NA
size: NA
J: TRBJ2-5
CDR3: CASSFPGGTQYF
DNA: TGTGCCAGCAGTTTCCCCGGGGGGACCCAGTACTTC

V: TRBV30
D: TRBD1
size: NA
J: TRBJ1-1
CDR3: CAWSVLGQGADRNTEAFF
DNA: TGTGCCTGGAGTGTACTCGGACAGGGGGCAGATAGAAACACTGAAGCTTTCTTT

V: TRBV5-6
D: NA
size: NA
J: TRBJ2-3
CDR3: CASSLKHRTDTQYF
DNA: TGTGCCAGCAGCTTAAAACACAGGACAGATACGCAGTATTTT

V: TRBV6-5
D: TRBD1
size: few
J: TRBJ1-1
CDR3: CASRGQPNTEAFF
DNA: TGTGCCAGCAGGGGACAGCCGAACACTGAAGCTTTCTTT

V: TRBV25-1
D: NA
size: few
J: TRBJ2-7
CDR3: CASSDPIDRSYEQYF
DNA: TGTGCCAGCAGTGACCCTATAGACAGGTCCTACGAGCAGTACTTC

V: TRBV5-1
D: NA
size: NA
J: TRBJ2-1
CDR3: CASSLEGRDSNEQFF
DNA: TGCGCCAGCAGCTTGGAGGGAAGGGACTCCAATGAGCAGTTCTTC

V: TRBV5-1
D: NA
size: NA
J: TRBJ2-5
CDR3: CASSLAGVQETQYF
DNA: TGCGCCAGCAGCTTGGCGGGAGTTCAAGAGACCCAGTACTTC

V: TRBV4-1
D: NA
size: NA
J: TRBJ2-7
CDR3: CASSQVSHLNPYEQYF
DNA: TGCGCCAGCAGCCAAGTCAGTCACCTCAACCCCTACGAGCAGTACTTC

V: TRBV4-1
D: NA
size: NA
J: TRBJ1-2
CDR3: CASSQDYGAVYGYTF
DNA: TGCGCCAGCAGCCAAGATTATGGGGCAGTTTATGGCTACACCTTC

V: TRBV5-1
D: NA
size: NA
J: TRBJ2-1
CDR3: CASSFLTGPYNEQFF
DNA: TGCGCCAGCAGCTTCCTGACGGGTCCCTACAATGAGCAGTTCTTC

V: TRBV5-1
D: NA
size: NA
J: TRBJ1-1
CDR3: CASSGFQGLGTEAFF
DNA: TGCGCCAGCAGCGGGTTTCAGGGGTTAGGGACTGAAGCTTTCTTT

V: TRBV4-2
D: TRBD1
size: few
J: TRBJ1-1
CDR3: CASSHNRGLNTEAFF
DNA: TGTGCCAGCAGTCACAACAGGGGTCTGAACACTGAAGCTTTCTTT

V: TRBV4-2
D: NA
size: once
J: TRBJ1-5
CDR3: CASSQQRSGGYQPQHF
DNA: TGTGCCAGCAGCCAACAACGATCGGGGGGTTATCAGCCCCAGCATTTT

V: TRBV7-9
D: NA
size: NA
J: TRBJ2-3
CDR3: CASSARLESTDTQYF
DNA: TGTGCCAGCAGCGCCCGACTAGAAAGCACAGATACGCAGTATTTT

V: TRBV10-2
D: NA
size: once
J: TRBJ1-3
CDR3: CASRADAARNTIYF
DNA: TGCGCCAGCAGAGCGGATGCGGCTAGAAACACCATATATTTT

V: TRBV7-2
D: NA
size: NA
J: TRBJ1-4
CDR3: CASSARVANEKLFF
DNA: TGTGCCAGCAGCGCCAGGGTAGCTAATGAAAAACTGTTTTTT

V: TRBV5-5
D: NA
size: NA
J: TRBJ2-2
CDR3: CASSLGSAGDRELFF
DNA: TGTGCCAGCAGCTTGGGCTCGGCAGGGGACCGGGAGCTGTTTTTT

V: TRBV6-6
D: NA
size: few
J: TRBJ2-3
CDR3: CASSSVPNTDTQYF
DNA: TGTGCCAGCAGTTCGGTCCCAAACACAGATACGCAGTATTTT

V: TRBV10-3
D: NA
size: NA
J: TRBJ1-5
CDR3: CAIRGSDRVNQPQHF
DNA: TGTGCCATCAGGGGTTCGGACAGAGTCAATCAGCCCCAGCATTTT

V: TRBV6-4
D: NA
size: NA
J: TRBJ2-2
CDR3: CASSQLTSTGELFF
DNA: TGTGCCAGCAGCCAACTTACTAGCACCGGGGAGCTGTTTTTT

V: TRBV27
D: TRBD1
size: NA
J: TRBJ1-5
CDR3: CASSLVPPGQFHQPQHF
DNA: TGTGCCAGCAGTTTAGTTCCCCCGGGACAGTTCCATCAGCCCCAGCATTTT

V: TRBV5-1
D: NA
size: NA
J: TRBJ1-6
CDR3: CASSQDSPYNSPLHF
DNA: TGCGCCAGCAGCCAGGACAGCCCCTATAATTCACCCCTCCACTTT

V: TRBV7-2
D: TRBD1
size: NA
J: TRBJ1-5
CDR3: CASSRDRGRDQPQHF
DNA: TGTGCCAGCAGCCGGGACAGGGGACGAGATCAGCCCCAGCATTTT